Below, 8 T cell receptor beta chains from the same sample are listed, as sequenced in a study of T cells in tumors after PD-1 blockade. TCRdb's copy holds only in-frame clones and misses some; the assay was immunoSEQ multiplex PCR. This sample carries around 60,000 clones, roughly 78% of them seen once, and the ten largest clones take roughly 12%. Sequencing was performed on PBMCs, taken before anti-PD-1 treatment. These receptors originate from a human donor with basal cell carcinoma.

This clone was counted a single time. The V and J genes are TRBV3-1 (or the pseudogene TRBV3-2) and TRBJ2-3; D not resolved. The CDR3 totals 12 residues. V was clipped by 5 bases and J by 8 bases, with 11 bases between them. CDR1 is LGHDT, CDR2 YNNKEL, per germline (reference sequence). CDR3 coding DNA: TGTGCCAGCAGCAAATCGGGCGGTACGCAGTATTTT. Translation gives CASSKSGGTQYF.

Only a few counts were recorded for this clone. The chain recombines TRBV10-1 with TRBJ1-1; no clear D. V lost 3 bases to trimming and J lost 1 base, with 6 bases between them. CDR3 size: 13 residues. Germline-derived CDR1 and CDR2 are WNHNN and SYGVQD (reference sequence). The CDR3 DNA reads as TGCGCCAGCAGTGAACAACGGAACACTGAAGCTTTCTTT. It translates to CASSEQRNTEAFF.

This chain joins TRBV6-5 and TRBJ1-1; TRBD1 matches 7 bases. Germline CDR1 and CDR2: MNHEY and SVGAGI. The CDR3 spans 14 residues. The ends lost 0 bases at V and 6 bases at J; junction bases unmatched: 4. The CDR3 loop reads CASSYSWGQSEAFF. The DNA of the CDR3 is TGTGCCAGCAGTTACTCGTGGGGACAGTCTGAAGCTTTCTTT.

This chain links TRBV3-1 (or the pseudogene TRBV3-2) with TRBJ1-5; TRBD1 matches at 9 bases. Germline-derived CDR1 and CDR2 are LGHDT and YNNKEL (reference sequence). V trimming: 6 bases; J trimming: 5 bases; junction bases outside the gene matches: 14. The CDR3 length is 17 residues. CDR3 coding DNA: TGTGCCAGCAGTCCCGGGCTGGGACAGGGCACGGATCAGCCCCAGCATTTT. It translates to CASSPGLGQGTDQPQHF.

The chain carries TRBV7-6 and TRBJ1-3; TRBD1 matches 8 bases. CDR3 length: 17 amino acids. CDR1 and CDR2 from the germline V gene are SGHVS and FNYEAQ. The V gene end was trimmed by 6 bases and the J gene end by 0 bases; junction bases not matched to a gene: 10. CDR3 DNA sequence: TGTGCCAGCAGTATATCATCCGGGACAGGCTCTGGAAACACCATATATTTT. This codes for CASSISSGTGSGNTIYF.

The CDR3 nucleotides read TGTGCCAGCAGCACCCGGGACAGGGTGAACACTGAAGCTTTCTTT. Its translation is CASSTRDRVNTEAFF. This chain uses TRBV11-3 with TRBJ1-1; 9 nucleotides align to TRBD1. V dropped 5 bases and J dropped 0; count of bases not matched to a gene: 4. The CDR3 contains 15 residues. From germline, CDR1 is SGHNT and CDR2 YENEEA.

The V call is TRBV10-3, the J call TRBJ1-2, with TRBD1 matching 8 bases. The germline gives CDR1 ENHRY, CDR2 SYGVKD. The ends lost 8 bases at V and 7 bases at J; junction bases unmatched: 3. This CDR3 has 11 amino acids. DNA for the CDR3: TGTGCCATCGGAGACAGGGGTGGCTACACCTTC. Translating it yields CAIGDRGGYTF.

This rearrangement joins TRBV6-1 to TRBJ1-6; D uncertain. The CDR3 is made up of 15 amino acids. The germline V gene encodes CDR1 MNHNS and CDR2 SASEGT. The V gene lost 1 base and the J gene lost 8 bases, with 12 bases spanning the gap. Here the CDR3 DNA reads TGTGCCAGCAGTGAAGTTTCCACTTCTTATTCACCCCTCCACTTT. It translates to CASSEVSTSYSPLHF.